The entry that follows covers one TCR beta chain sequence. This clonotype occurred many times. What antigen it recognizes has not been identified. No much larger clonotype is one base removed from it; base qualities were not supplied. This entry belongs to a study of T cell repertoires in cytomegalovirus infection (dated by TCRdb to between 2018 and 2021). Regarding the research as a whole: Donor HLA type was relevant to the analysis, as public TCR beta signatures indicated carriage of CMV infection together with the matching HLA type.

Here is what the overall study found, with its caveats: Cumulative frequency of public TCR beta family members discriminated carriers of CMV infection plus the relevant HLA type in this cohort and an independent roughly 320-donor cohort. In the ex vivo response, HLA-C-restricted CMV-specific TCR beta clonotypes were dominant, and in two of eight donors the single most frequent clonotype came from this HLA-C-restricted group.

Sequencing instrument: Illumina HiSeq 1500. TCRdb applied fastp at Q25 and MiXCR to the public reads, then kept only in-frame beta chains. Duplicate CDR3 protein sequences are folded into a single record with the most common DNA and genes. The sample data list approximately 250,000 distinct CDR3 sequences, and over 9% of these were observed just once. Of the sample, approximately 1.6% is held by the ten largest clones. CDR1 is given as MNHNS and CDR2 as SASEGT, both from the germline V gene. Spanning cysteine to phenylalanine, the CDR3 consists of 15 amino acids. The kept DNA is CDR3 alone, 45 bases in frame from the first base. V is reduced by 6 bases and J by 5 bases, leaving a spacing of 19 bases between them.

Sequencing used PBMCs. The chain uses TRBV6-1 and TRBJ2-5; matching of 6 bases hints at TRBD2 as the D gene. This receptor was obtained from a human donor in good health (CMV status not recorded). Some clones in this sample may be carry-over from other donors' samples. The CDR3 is CASSQTGTSGETQYF. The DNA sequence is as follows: TGTGCCAGCAGCCAGACCGGGACTTCCGGGGAGACCCAGTACTTC.